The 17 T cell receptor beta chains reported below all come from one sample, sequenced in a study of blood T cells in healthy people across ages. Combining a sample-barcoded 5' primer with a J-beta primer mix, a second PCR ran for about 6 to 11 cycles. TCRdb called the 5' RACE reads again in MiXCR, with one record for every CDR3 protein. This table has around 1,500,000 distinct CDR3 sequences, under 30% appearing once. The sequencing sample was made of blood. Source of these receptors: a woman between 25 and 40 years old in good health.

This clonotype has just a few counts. CDR3 coding DNA: TGCAGTGCTAGACACAGGGGGCGGGAAGATACGCAGTATTTT. It translates to CSARHRGREDTQYF. This chain connects TRBV20-1 to TRBJ2-3, with TRBD1 matching over 9 bases. The V gene's germline CDR1 is DFQATT and CDR2 SNEGSKA (reference sequence). The CDR3 consists of 14 residues. Trimming took 2 bases from V and 5 from J; bases not matched to a gene: 5.

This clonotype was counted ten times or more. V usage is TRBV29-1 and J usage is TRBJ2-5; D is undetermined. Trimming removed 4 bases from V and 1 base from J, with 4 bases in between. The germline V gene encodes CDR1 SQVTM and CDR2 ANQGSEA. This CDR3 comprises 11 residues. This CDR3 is CSVGTQETQYF. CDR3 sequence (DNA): TGCAGCGTTGGCACCCAAGAGACCCAGTACTTC.

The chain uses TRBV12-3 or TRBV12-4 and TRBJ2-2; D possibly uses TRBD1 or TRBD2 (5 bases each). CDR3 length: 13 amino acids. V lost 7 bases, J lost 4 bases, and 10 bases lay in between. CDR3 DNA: TGTGCCAGCACGGGGCAGCCCACCGGGGAGCTGTTTTTT. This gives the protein CASTGQPTGELFF.

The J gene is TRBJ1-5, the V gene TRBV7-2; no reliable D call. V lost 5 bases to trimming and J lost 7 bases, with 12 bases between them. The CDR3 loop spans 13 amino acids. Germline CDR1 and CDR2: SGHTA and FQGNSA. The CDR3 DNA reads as TGTGCCAGCAGCCCCGATTTTGAACAGCCCCAGCATTTT. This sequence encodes CASSPDFEQPQHF. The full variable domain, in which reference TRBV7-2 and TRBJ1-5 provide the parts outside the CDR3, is GAGVSQSPSNKVTEKGKDVELRCDPISGHTALYWYRQSLGQGLEFLIYFQGNSAPDKSGLPSDRFSAERTGGSVSTLTIQRTQQEDSAVYLCASSPDFEQPQHFGDGTRLSIL.

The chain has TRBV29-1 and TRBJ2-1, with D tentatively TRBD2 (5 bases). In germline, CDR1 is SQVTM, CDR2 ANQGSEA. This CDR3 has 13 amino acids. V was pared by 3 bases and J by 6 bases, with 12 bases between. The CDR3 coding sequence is TGCAGCGTTGATTTCCCGGGGAGCAATGAGCAGTTCTTC. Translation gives CSVDFPGSNEQFF.

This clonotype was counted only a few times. The CDR3 coding sequence is TGTGCCAGCAGCTTAGAGGCGGCCACCGGGGAGCTGTTTTTT. It is translated as CASSLEAATGELFF. The V call is TRBV7-2, the J call TRBJ2-2; no reliable D call. Trimming removed 1 base from V and 4 bases from J, with 7 bases in between. Germline-derived CDR1 and CDR2 are SGHTA and FQGNSA. This CDR3 contains 14 residues.

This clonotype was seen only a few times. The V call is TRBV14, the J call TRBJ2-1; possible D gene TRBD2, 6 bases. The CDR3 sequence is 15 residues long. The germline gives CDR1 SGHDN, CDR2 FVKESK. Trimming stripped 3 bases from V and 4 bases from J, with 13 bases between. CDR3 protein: CASSHQAGLYNEQFF. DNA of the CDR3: TGTGCCAGCAGCCATCAGGCGGGACTGTACAATGAGCAGTTCTTC. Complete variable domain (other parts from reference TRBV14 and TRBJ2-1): EAGVTQFPSHSVIEKGQTVTLRCDPISGHDNLYWYRRVMGKEIKFLLHFVKESKQDESGMPNNRFLAERTGGTYSTLKVQPAELEDSGVYFCASSHQAGLYNEQFFGPGTRLTVL.

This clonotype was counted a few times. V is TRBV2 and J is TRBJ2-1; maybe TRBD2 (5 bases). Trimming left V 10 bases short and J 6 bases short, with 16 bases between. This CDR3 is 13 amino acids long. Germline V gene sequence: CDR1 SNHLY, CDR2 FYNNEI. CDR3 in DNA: TGTGCCACCAGACGGGGAGCGATCAATGAGCAGTTCTTC. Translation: CATRRGAINEQFF.

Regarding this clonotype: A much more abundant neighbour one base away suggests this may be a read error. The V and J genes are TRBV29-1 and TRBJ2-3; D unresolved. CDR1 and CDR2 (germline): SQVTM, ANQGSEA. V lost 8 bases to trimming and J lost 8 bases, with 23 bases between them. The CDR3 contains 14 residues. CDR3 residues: CSIGISVGSVTQYF. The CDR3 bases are TGCAGCATTGGGATCTCCGTTGGCAGTGTTACGCAGTATTTT.

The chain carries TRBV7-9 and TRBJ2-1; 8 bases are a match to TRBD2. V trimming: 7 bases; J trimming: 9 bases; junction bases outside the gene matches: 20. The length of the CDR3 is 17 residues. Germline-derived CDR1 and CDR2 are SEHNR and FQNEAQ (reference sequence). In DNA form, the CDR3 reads TGTGCCAGCACCCAGTCCCAGACGGGACTAGGAGATCTTGAGCAGTTCTTC. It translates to CASTQSQTGLGDLEQFF.

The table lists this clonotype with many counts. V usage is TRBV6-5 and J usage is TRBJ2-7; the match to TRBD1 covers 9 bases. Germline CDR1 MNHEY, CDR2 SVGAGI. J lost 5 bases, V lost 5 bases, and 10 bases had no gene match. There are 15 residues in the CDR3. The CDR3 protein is CASSRPGQGSNEQYF. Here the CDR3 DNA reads TGTGCCAGCAGTCGACCGGGACAGGGATCGAACGAGCAGTACTTC.

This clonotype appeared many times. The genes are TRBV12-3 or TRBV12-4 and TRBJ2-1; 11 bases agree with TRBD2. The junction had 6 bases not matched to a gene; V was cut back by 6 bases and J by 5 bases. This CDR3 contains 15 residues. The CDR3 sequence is CASRAGLAVHNEQFF. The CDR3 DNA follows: TGTGCCAGCAGGGCGGGACTAGCGGTACACAATGAGCAGTTCTTC.

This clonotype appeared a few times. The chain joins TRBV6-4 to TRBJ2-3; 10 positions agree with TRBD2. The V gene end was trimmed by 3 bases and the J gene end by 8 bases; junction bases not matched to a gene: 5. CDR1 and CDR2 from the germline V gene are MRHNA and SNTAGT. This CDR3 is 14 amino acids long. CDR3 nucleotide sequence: TGTGCCAGCAGTGATACTAGCGGGGCCGGTACGCAGTATTTT. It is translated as CASSDTSGAGTQYF.

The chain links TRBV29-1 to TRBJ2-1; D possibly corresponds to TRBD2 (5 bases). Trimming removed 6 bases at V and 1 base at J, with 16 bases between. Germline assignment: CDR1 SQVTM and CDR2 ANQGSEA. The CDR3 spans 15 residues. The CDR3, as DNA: TGCAGCGTGGGTAATGGCGGAGGATCCTACAATGAGCAGTTCTTC. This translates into CSVGNGGGSYNEQFF.

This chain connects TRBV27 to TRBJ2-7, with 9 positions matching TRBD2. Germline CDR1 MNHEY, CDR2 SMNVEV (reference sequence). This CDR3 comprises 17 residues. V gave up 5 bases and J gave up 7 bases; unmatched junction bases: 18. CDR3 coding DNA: TGTGCCAGCAGTCTGGACGGGACACCCGGACTAGCGAGGGAGCAGTACTTC. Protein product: CASSLDGTPGLAREQYF.

This CDR3 is CASSENFNYGYTF. The CDR3 DNA reads TGCGCCAGCAGTGAGAATTTTAACTATGGCTACACCTTC. The chain employs TRBV10-2 and TRBJ1-2, with no clear D. CDR1 WSHSY and CDR2 SAAADI come from the germline V gene. The CDR3 is made up of 13 amino acids. V was trimmed by 2 bases and J by 1 base, leaving 5 bases between them.

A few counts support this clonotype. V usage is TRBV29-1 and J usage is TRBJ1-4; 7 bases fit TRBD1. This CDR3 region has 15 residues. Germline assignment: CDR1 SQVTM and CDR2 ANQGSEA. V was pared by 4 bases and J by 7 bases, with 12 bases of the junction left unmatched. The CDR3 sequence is CSVVASTGTREKLFF. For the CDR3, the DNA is TGCAGCGTTGTGGCATCGACAGGGACCCGTGAAAAACTGTTTTTT. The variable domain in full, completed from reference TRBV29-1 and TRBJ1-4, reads SAVISQKPSRDICQRGTSLTIQCQVDSQVTMMFWYRQQPGQSLTLIATANQGSEATYESGFVIDKFPISRPNLTFSTLTVSNMSPEDSSIYLCSVVASTGTREKLFFGSGTQLSVL.